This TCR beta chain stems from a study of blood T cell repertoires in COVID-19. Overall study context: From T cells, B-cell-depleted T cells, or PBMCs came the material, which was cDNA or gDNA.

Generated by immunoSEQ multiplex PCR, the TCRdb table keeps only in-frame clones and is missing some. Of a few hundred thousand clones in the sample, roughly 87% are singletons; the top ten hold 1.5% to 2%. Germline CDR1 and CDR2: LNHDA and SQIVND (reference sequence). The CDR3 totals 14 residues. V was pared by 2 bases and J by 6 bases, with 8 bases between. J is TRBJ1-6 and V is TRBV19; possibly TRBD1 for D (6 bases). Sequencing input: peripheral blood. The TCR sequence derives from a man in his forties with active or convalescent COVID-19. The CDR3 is CASSIIQGNSPLHF. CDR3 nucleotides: TGTGCCAGTAGTATAATACAGGGTAATTCACCCCTCCACTTT.